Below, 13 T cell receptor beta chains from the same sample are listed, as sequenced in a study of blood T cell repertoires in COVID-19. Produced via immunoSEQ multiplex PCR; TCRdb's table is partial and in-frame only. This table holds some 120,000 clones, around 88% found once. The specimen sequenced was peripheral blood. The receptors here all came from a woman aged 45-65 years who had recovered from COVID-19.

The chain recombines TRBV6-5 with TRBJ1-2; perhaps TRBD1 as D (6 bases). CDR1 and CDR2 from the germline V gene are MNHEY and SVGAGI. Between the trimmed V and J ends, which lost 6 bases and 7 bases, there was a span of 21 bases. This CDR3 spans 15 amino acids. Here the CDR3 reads CASSFELRGSVGYTF. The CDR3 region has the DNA TGTGCCAGCAGCTTTGAACTGAGGGGGTCGGTTGGCTACACCTTC.

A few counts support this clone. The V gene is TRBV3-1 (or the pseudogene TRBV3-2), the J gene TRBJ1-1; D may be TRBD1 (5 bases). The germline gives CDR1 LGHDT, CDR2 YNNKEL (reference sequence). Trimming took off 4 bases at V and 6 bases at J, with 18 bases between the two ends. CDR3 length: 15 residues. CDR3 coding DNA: TGTGCCAGCAGCCCGGTCCTCGGGGGGAGGCCTGAAGCTTTCTTT. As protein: CASSPVLGGRPEAFF.

The CDR3 DNA follows: TGTGCCAGCAGCAAGACAGGGGTAGGCTACACCTTC. As protein: CASSKTGVGYTF. The V and J genes are TRBV7-2 and TRBJ1-2; the match to TRBD1 covers 8 bases. Per germline, CDR1 SGHTA and CDR2 FQGNSA. This CDR3 has 12 residues. The V gene end was trimmed by 5 bases and the J gene end by 8 bases; junction bases not matched to a gene: 4.

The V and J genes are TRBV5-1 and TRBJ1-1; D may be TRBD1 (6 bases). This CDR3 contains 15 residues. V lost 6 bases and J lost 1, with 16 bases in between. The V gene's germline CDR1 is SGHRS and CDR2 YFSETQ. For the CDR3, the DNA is TGCGCCAGCACGTTATTTGGACAGCAGAACACTGAAGCTTTCTTT. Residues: CASTLFGQQNTEAFF.

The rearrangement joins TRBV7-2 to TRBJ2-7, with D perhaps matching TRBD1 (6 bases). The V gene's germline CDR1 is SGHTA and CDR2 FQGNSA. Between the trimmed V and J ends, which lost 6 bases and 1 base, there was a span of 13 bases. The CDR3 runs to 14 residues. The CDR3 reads CASSMMTGSYEQYF. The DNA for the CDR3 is TGTGCCAGCAGTATGATGACAGGTTCCTACGAGCAGTACTTC.

CDR3 nucleotides: TGTGCCAGCAGTGAAACGGGTGGAAGGACTGAAGCTTTCTTT. Its protein is CASSETGGRTEAFF. V gene TRBV25-1 combines with J gene TRBJ1-1, with unresolved D. Trimming pared 2 bases from V and 5 bases from J, leaving 12 bases between. This CDR3 is 14 amino acids long. CDR1 is MGHDK and CDR2 is SYGVNS in the germline V gene.

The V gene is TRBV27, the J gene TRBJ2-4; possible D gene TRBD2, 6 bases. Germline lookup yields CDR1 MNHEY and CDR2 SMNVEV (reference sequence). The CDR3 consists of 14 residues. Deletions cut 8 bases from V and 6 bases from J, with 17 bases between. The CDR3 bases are TGTGCCAGCGCCGGAGGGGTGGAGAGAAACATTCAGTACTTC. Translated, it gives CASAGGVERNIQYF.

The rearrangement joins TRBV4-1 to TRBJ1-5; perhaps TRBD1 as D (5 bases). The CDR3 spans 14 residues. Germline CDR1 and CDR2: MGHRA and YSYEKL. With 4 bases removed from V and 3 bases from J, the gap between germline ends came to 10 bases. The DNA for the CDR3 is TGCGCCAGCAGCCGCCAGGGTCACAATCAGCCCCAGCATTTT. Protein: CASSRQGHNQPQHF.

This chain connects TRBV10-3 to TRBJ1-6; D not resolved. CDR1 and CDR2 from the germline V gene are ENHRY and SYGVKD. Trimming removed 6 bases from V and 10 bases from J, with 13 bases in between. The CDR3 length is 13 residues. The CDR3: CAIRPLASSPLHF. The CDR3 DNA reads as TGTGCCATCAGACCCCTAGCTAGCTCACCCCTCCACTTT.

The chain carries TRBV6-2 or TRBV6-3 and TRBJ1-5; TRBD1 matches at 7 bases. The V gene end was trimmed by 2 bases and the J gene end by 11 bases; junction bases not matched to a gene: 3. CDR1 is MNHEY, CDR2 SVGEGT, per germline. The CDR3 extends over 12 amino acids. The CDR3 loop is CASSYPDRAQHF. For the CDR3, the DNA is TGTGCCAGCAGTTACCCCGACAGGGCCCAGCATTTT.

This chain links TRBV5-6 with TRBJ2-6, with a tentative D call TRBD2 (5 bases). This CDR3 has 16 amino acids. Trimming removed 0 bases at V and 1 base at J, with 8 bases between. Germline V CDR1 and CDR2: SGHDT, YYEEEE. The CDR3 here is CASSLGTSSGANVLTF. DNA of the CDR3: TGTGCCAGCAGCTTGGGCACTAGTTCTGGGGCCAACGTCCTGACTTTC.

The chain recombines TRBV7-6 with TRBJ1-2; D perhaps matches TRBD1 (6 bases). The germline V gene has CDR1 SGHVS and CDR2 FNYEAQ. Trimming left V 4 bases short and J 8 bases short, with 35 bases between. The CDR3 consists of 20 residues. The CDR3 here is CASSSQPNTPRAGTFGGYTF. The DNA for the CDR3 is TGTGCCAGCAGCTCCCAACCCAACACCCCCCGAGCCGGGACATTCGGAGGCTACACCTTC. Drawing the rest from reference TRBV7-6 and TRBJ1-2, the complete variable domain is GAGVSQSPRYKVTKRGQDVALRCDPISGHVSLYWYRQALGQGPEFLTYFNYEAQQDKSGLPNDRFSAERPEGSISTLTIQRTEQRDSAMYRCASSSQPNTPRAGTFGGYTFGSGTRLTVV.

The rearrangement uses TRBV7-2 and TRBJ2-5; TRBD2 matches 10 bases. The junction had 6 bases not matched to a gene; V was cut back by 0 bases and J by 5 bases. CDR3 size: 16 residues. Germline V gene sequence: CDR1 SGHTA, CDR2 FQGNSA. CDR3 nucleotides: TGTGCCAGCAGCTTAGCGACAGCGGGAGGGGTTGAGACCCAGTACTTC. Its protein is CASSLATAGGVETQYF.